This TCR beta chain comes out of a study of blood T cell repertoires in COVID-19. CDR1 and CDR2 from the germline V gene are MNHEY and SVGAGI. The CDR3 consists of 15 residues. V was clipped by 4 bases and J by 1 base, with 13 bases between them. Generated by immunoSEQ multiplex PCR, the TCRdb table keeps only in-frame clones and is missing some. The sample includes approximately 210,000 clones, about 84% of them seen just once. Source material: PBMCs or T cells enriched from blood (not recorded which). The TCR sequence derives from a man between 25 and 39 years old with acute COVID-19. J is TRBJ1-1 and V is TRBV6-5; D may be TRBD1 (6 bases). CDR3: CASSSGTLQNTEAFF. CDR3 sequence (DNA): TGTGCCAGCAGTTCTGGGACATTGCAGAACACTGAAGCTTTCTTT.